This T cell receptor beta chain derives from a study of blood T cell repertoires in COVID-19. About the study: T cells, B-cell-depleted T cells, or PBMCs supplied cDNA or gDNA.

V lost 0 bases to trimming and J lost 1 base, with 7 bases between them. CDR1 SGHNT and CDR2 YYREEE come from the germline V gene (reference sequence). The CDR3 runs 15 residues. Assay used: immunoSEQ multiplex PCR; TCRdb lists only in-frame clones, some missing. The repertoire holds about 200,000 clones, 70% to 90% seen once, with around 0.76% in the top ten. The chain combines TRBV5-4 with TRBJ2-2; D not resolved. The sequenced sample consisted of peripheral blood. The receptor comes from a woman in her 70s with acute or convalescent COVID-19. The CDR3, as DNA: TGTGCCAGCAGCTTGGATCCGGGGAACACCGGGGAGCTGTTTTTT. Amino acids: CASSLDPGNTGELFF.